This T cell receptor (beta chain) was documented in a study of lymphopenia after photon versus proton radiotherapy. Overall study findings and caveats: Survival link was tested only in deceased patients; proton benefit remains a possibility.

After removal of 5 bases from V and 3 bases from J, the junction contained 6 bases not matched to a gene. The CDR3 covers 14 residues. Germline V gene data show CDR1 as MNHEY and CDR2 as SMNVEV (reference sequence). Details on this clone: Its antigen is still unknown.

Libraries were prepared by immunoSEQ multiplex PCR; TCRdb keeps only in-frame clonotypes and omits some of them. Here the sample spans tens of thousands of clones, around 82% being singletons. The source is a man between 60 and 70 years old with pancreatic cancer. This sequence joins TRBV27 and TRBJ2-7; 8 positions match TRBD2. The sample consisted of peripheral blood, taken from a patient treated with proton-based radiotherapy. The CDR3 DNA is TGTGCCAGCAGTCTAATAGCGGGGCGCTACGAGCAGTACTTC. This gives the protein CASSLIAGRYEQYF.